This passage covers 14 T cell receptor beta chains from one sample sequenced in a study of ipilimumab plus nivolumab after autologous stem cell transplantation. Some clones are missing from TCRdb's copy, which holds only in-frame ones; the method was immunoSEQ multiplex PCR. The data hold about 17,000 clones, with roughly 85% observed a single time. Sequencing used PBMCs, obtained in a trial of ipilimumab plus nivolumab as post-transplant consolidation. The receptors here all came from a male donor with diffuse large B-cell lymphoma.

This chain uses TRBV5-1 with TRBJ2-7, with D unresolved. Germline-derived CDR1 and CDR2 are SGHRS and YFSETQ. With 5 bases removed from V and 9 bases from J, the gap between germline ends came to 12 bases. This CDR3 comprises 11 residues. The CDR3 DNA reads as TGCGCCAGCAGTCCAGGTGGCGGGCAGTACTTC. It specifies CASSPGGGQYF.

The chain joins TRBV6-1 to TRBJ1-1; D ambiguous. V dropped 3 bases and J dropped 0 bases, with 8 bases sitting between them. There are 14 residues in the CDR3. Germline V gives CDR1 MNHNS, CDR2 SASEGT. The CDR3 DNA follows: TGTGCCAGCAGTGAGCCGAAATTGAACACTGAAGCTTTCTTT. Protein sequence: CASSEPKLNTEAFF.

The rearrangement joins TRBV6-5 to TRBJ2-3; D not certain. The CDR3 length is 12 residues. Deletions cut 5 bases from V and 1 base from J, with 4 bases between. The germline V gene encodes CDR1 MNHEY and CDR2 SVGAGI. CDR3 in DNA: TGTGCCAGCAGTCAGGGCACAGATACGCAGTATTTT. Translated, it gives CASSQGTDTQYF.

The V call is TRBV6-1, the J call TRBJ1-1, with D possibly TRBD1 on 5 matching bases. The germline gives CDR1 MNHNS, CDR2 SASEGT. The CDR3 totals 20 residues. The V end was cut by 0 bases, the J end by 4 bases, with 27 bases between. The CDR3 DNA is TGTGCCAGCAGTGAAGCTCATAGGGGCGGGGACTGGTACGGCTCCACTGAAGCTTTCTTT. This encodes CASSEAHRGGDWYGSTEAFF.

The rearrangement links TRBV7-2 to TRBJ2-6; 7 nucleotides agree with TRBD1. J lost 4 bases, V lost 1 base, and 7 bases had no gene match. The CDR3 has 17 residues. CDR1 is SGHTA, CDR2 FQGNSA, per germline. CDR3 region: CASSLEQGFWGANVLTF. The CDR3 DNA reads TGTGCCAGCAGCTTAGAACAGGGGTTTTGGGGGGCCAACGTCCTGACTTTC.

This chain joins TRBV5-1 and TRBJ1-1, with a tentative D call TRBD1 (5 bases). Germline V lookup: CDR1 SGHRS, CDR2 YFSETQ. The CDR3 extends over 13 amino acids. V lost 3 bases and J lost 1, with 7 bases in between. This CDR3 is CASSYGGNTEAFF. The DNA of the CDR3 is TGCGCCAGCAGCTATGGGGGGAACACTGAAGCTTTCTTT.

J is TRBJ2-1 and V is TRBV7-2, with D perhaps matching TRBD2 (7 bases). The CDR3 has 16 residues. The germline CDR1 and CDR2 sequences are SGHTA and FQGNSA. The germline V and J ends were trimmed by 2 bases and 6 bases, with 17 bases remaining between them. The CDR3, as DNA: TGTGCCAGCAGCTTAACTCTCGGGGGGCGAGTCAATGAGCAGTTCTTC. Amino acid sequence: CASSLTLGGRVNEQFF.

The chain combines TRBV7-9 with TRBJ2-3, with 11 positions matching TRBD2. The V gene end was trimmed by 6 bases and the J gene end by 5 bases; junction bases not matched to a gene: 13. This CDR3 comprises 17 residues. Germline assignment: CDR1 SEHNR and CDR2 FQNEAQ (reference sequence). CDR3 protein: CASRLALAGGPKDTQYF. For the CDR3, the DNA is TGTGCCAGCAGACTAGCGTTAGCGGGGGGGCCAAAAGATACGCAGTATTTT. The whole variable domain, filled in from reference TRBV7-9 and TRBJ2-3, reads DTGVSQNPRHKITKRGQNVTFRCDPISEHNRLYWYRQTLGQGPEFLTYFQNEAQLEKSRLLSDRFSAERPKGSFSTLEIQRTEQGDSAMYLCASRLALAGGPKDTQYFGPGTRLTVL.

The chain has TRBV5-3 and TRBJ1-2, with TRBD1 matching 9 bases. TRBV5-3 is an ORF for which the function is uncertain. The length of the CDR3 is 15 residues. V was pared by 1 base and J by 5 bases, with 6 bases of the junction left unmatched. CDR3 sequence (DNA): TGTGCCAGAAGCTTGCGGGACAGGGATTGGTATGGCTACACCTTC. This gives the protein CARSLRDRDWYGYTF.

V is TRBV9 and J is TRBJ1-5; D gene uncertain. The ends were cut back, 0 bases at V and 0 bases at J, with 7 bases in the middle. This CDR3 is built from 15 residues. CDR1 and CDR2 (germline): SGDLS, YYNGEE. The CDR3 reads CASSVGRDSNQPQHF. The CDR3 DNA reads as TGTGCCAGCAGCGTAGGGAGGGATAGCAATCAGCCCCAGCATTTT.

The chain uses TRBV15 and TRBJ2-5; 10 bases match TRBD2. Germline-derived CDR1 and CDR2 are LNHNV and YYDKDF (reference sequence). The CDR3 contains 18 residues. With V trimmed by 7 bases and J by 4 bases, 18 bases remained unmatched. CDR3 sequence: CATTTRILAGIGGETQYF. The CDR3 DNA sequence: TGTGCCACCACCACTAGGATACTAGCGGGGATAGGGGGAGAGACCCAGTACTTC.

The sample holds a few counts of this clone. The rearrangement links TRBV5-1 to TRBJ1-6; 8 positions agree with TRBD1. Germline V gives CDR1 SGHRS, CDR2 YFSETQ. The CDR3 consists of 14 residues. The trim removed 5 bases at V and 9 bases at J, leaving 7 bases unmatched. DNA for the CDR3: TGCGCCAGCAGGCCGGGACAGGATACTTCACCCCTCCACTTT. Amino acid sequence: CASRPGQDTSPLHF.

The chain links TRBV6-1 to TRBJ1-2; TRBD1 agrees at 7 bases. Trimming at V came to 4 bases and at J to 8 bases, leaving 4 bases not matched to a gene. The CDR3 contains 12 residues. CDR1 is MNHNS and CDR2 is SASEGT in the germline V gene. The CDR3 protein is CASSGQGRGYTF. As DNA, the CDR3 is TGTGCCAGCAGTGGACAGGGACGGGGCTACACCTTC.

V is TRBV11-3 and J is TRBJ1-5; perhaps TRBD1 as D (5 bases). CDR1 and CDR2 (germline): SGHNT, YENEEA. This CDR3 spans 15 amino acids. The V and J ends lost 1 base and 5 bases respectively, with 12 bases between them. Here the CDR3 reads CASSLAARVDQPQHF. CDR3 in DNA: TGTGCCAGCAGCTTAGCTGCCAGGGTGGATCAGCCCCAGCATTTT.